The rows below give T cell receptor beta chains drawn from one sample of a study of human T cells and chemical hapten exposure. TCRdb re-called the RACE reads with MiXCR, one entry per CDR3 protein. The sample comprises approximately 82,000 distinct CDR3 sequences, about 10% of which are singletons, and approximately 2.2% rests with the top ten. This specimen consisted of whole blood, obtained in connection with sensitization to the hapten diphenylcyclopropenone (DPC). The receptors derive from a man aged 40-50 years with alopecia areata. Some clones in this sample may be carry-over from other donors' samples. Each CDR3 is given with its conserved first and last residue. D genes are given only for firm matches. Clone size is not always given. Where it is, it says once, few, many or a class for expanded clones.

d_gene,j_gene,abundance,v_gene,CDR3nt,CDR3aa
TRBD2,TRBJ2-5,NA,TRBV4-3,TGCGCCAGCAGCTCCACGGGGGGGGCAGGGGAGACCCAGTACTTC,CASSSTGGAGETQYF
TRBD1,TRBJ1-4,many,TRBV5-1,TGCGCCAGCAGCTTGGGGACAGGGACAACTAATGAAAAACTGTTTTTT,CASSLGTGTTNEKLFF
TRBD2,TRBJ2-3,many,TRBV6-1,TGTGCCAGCAGTGAAGTCCGCACTAGCGGGCGCGGCACAGATACGCAGTATTTT,CASSEVRTSGRGTDTQYF
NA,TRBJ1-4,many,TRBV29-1,TGCAGCGTTGTTGGGTCTGGGCAGGGGAGTGAAAAACTGTTTTTT,CSVVGSGQGSEKLFF
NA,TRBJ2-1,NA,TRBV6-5,TGTGCCAGCAGCCCGGAGGGGAGAGGGCGCGGTGAGCAGTTCTTC,CASSPEGRGRGEQFF
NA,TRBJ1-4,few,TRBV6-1,TGTGCCAGCAGCAGGGACATTAATGAAAAACTGTTTTTT,CASSRDINEKLFF
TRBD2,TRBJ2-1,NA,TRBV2,TGTGCCAGCGGACTAGCGAACTACAATGAGCAGTTCTTC,CASGLANYNEQFF
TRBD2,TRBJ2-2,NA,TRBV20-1,TGCAGTGCTAGAGGCATTCTAGCGGACCGGAACACCGGGGAGCTGTTTTTT,CSARGILADRNTGELFF
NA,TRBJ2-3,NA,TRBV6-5,TGTGCCAGCAGTCTCCTCCGGGAGCAGGGGGCAGATACGCAGTATTTT,CASSLLREQGADTQYF
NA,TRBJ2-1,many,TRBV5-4,TGTGCCAGCAGCTTGGAGGGAGTGAGGGGGCAGTTCTTC,CASSLEGVRGQFF
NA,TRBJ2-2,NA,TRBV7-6,TGTGCCAGCAGCGCGGTTGGGCGGGACACCGGGGAGCTGTTTTTT,CASSAVGRDTGELFF
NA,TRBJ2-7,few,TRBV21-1,TGTGCCCACTTGGAGGGGAAACAGCGAGTCTACGAGCAGTACTTC,CAHLEGKQRVYEQYF
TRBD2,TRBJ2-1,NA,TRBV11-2,TGTGCCAGCAGCTTCATCAGCGGGAGGGGCAATGAGCAGTTCTTC,CASSFISGRGNEQFF
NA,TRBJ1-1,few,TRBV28,TGTGCCAGCAGCTCCGGACTCGTTTTGGGGGAAGCTTTCTTT,CASSSGLVLGEAFF
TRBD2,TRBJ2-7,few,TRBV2,TGTGCCAGCAGCCATAGTAGCGGGAGCGCCTACGAGCAGTACTTC,CASSHSSGSAYEQYF
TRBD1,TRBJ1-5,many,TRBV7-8,TGTGCCAGCAGCTTAGCAGCGACAGGGCATCAGCCCCAGCATTTT,CASSLAATGHQPQHF
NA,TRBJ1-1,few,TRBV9,TGTGCCAGCAGCCTTCAGGGACACACTGAAGCTTTCTTT,CASSLQGHTEAFF
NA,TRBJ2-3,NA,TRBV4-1,TGCGCCAGCAGCCAAGGTCCAGTAAGCGCAGATACGCAGTATTTT,CASSQGPVSADTQYF
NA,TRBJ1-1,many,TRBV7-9,TGTGCCAGCAGCTTCGGAAGCTTCGCTGAAGCTTTCTTT,CASSFGSFAEAFF
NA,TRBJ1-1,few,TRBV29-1,TGCAGCGTCCCTGGGCCCCCCCCCTGGACTGAAGCTTTCTTT,CSVPGPPPWTEAFF
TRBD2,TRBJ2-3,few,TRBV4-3,TGCGCCAGCAGCCCCCGATGGGGCGGGAGGTACACAGATACGCAGTATTTT,CASSPRWGGRYTDTQYF